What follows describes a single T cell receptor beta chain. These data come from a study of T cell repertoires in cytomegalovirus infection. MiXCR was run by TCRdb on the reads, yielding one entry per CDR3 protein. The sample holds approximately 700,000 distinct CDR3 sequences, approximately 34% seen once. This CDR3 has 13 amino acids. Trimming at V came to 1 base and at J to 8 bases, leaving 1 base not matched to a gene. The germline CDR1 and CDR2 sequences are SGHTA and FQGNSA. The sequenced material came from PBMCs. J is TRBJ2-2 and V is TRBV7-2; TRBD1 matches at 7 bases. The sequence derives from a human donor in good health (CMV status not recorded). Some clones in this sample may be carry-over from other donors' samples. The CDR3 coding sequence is TGTGCCAGCAGCTTAGAGGGGGCAGGGGAGCTGTTTTTT. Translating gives CASSLEGAGELFF.